This T cell receptor (beta chain) was documented in a study of beta chain features in type 1 diabetes. The wider study: Analysis included 95 million to 140 million sorted cells drawn from all samples. Study-wide findings and caveats: cDNA-based reads could over-represent cells with high TCR expression. Type 1 diabetes patients had moderately but significantly shorter TCRB CDR3s in all four CD4+ subsets.

TCRB transcripts that were expressed got sequenced, as all of the isolated RNA had been reverse transcribed. Generated by immunoSEQ multiplex PCR, the TCRdb table keeps only in-frame clones and is missing some. The sample records over 350,000 clones, more than 12% being singletons. This CDR3 is 14 amino acids long. The V gene's germline CDR1 is SGHAT and CDR2 FQNNGV. V dropped 6 bases and J dropped 4 bases, with 13 bases sitting between them. About this clone: Antigen: not known.

Sorting that relied on CD45RO/CCR7/CD25/CD127/CD95/CD27 yielded CD4+ naive, central memory, regulatory and stem cell-like memory cells. Input material: naive CD4+ T cells from blood. This chain connects TRBV11-2 to TRBJ2-1; D perhaps matches TRBD1 (5 bases). This clonotype was obtained from a woman under 30 in good health. The CDR3 nucleotides read TGTGCCAGCAGTTCAGTTGACAGATACAATGAGCAGTTCTTC. This sequence encodes CASSSVDRYNEQFF. Full variable domain (rest looked up from reference TRBV11-2 and TRBJ2-1): EAGVAQSPRYKIIEKRQSVAFWCNPISGHATLYWYQQILGQGPKLLIQFQNNGVVDDSQLPKDRFSAERLKGVDSTLKIQPAKLEDSAVYLCASSSVDRYNEQFFGPGTRLTVL.